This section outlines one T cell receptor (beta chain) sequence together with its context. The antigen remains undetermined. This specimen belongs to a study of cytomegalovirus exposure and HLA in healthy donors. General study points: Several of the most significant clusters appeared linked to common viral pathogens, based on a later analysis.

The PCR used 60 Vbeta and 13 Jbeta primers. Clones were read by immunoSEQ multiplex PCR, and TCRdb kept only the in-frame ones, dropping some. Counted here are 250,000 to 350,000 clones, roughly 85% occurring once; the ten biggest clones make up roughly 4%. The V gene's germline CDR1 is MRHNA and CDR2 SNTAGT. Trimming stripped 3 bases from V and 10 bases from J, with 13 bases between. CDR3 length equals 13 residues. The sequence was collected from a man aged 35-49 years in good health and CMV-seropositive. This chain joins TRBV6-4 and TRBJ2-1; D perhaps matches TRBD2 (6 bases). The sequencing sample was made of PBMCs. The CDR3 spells CASSETGGNEQFF. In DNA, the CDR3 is TGTGCCAGCAGTGAGACTGGCGGGAACGAGCAGTTCTTC.